What follows are 3 T cell receptor beta chains derived from one specimen sequenced in a study of regulatory T cells in long-lasting Graves disease. Time point meaning: newly diagnosed GD, antithyroid drugs for less than 3 months. PBMC-extracted RNA yielded the TCR library. Arm-PCR of CDR3 regions and iRepertoire HTBI primers were the basis on which TCR beta libraries were built. TCRdb reprocessed the multiplex PCR reads via MiXCR and lists one record per CDR3 protein. There are hundreds of thousands of distinct CDR3 sequences in the sample; approximately 12% occur only once, and approximately 9.3% lies in the top ten. This sample also belongs to another study, concerning T cells in Graves' hyperthyroidism and ophthalmopathy.

This material consisted of peripheral blood mononuclear cells (PBMCs), taken at new diagnosis, from a patient treated with antithyroid drugs. The receptors shown here come from a man aged 25 to 45 with Graves disease.

This clonotype was counted many times. The chain employs TRBV15 and TRBJ2-1, with a weak D call TRBD2 (6 bases). The CDR3 consists of 16 residues. Trimming cost V 8 bases and J 8 bases, with 25 bases left between them. Germline V CDR1 and CDR2: LNHNV, YYDKDF (reference sequence). CDR3 protein: CATRSDRHTTGDEQFF. CDR3 nucleotides: TGTGCCACCCGTAGCGACAGACACACCACGGGGGATGAGCAGTTCTTC.

This clonotype was seen repeatedly, ten times or more. This chain links TRBV7-3 with TRBJ1-2; no clear D. Trimming removed 1 base from V and 3 bases from J, with 12 bases in between. The germline V gene encodes CDR1 SGHTA and CDR2 FQGTGA. The CDR3 has 15 amino acids. The CDR3 is CASSLRGGLDYGYTF. DNA of the CDR3: TGTGCCAGCAGCTTAAGGGGAGGCCTAGACTATGGCTACACCTTC.

This clonotype was found many times. The chain recombines TRBV20-1 with TRBJ2-7, with D tentatively TRBD1 or TRBD2 (5 bases each). V was pared by 2 bases and J by 3 bases, with 8 bases between. CDR1 and CDR2 from the germline V gene are DFQATT and SNEGSKA (reference sequence). The CDR3 runs to 12 residues. The CDR3: CSARPGSYEQYF. CDR3 nucleotides: TGCAGTGCTAGACCAGGGAGCTACGAGCAGTACTTC.